This TCR beta chain is from a study of T cells after yellow fever vaccination (dated by TCRdb to the late 2010s). A note on the overall study: Libraries from fractions with low cell numbers were prepared with the SMART-Seq v4 Ultra Low Input RNA kit. To track T-cell clones before and after primary and booster YFV17D yellow fever vaccination, bulk TCR alpha and beta repertoires were sequenced longitudinally. The cohort comprised two healthy male donors, one aged 18 to 30 and one aged 30 to 39 years. Blood was drawn at multiple timepoints before and after primary and secondary immunization, with bulk PBMC replicates and cell subsets isolated. Summary of the overall study and its limitations: A small share of clonotypes was detected in both CD4 and CD8 compartments, with the overlap likely arising from convergent recombination. After the booster, most of the clones that had expanded following primary vaccination were detected again (roughly 96% of CD4 and around 90% of CD8), which suggests that memory was broadly maintained. Compared with the primary T-cell response, the secondary T-cell response was faster but weaker, reaching its peak on day 5 rather than on day 15. Only a couple of donors were included in the study, so the extent to which the findings can be generalized is limited. Computational filtering was needed because FACS-sorted repertoires could contain abundant contaminating clonotypes from the bulk population.

This clonotype was seen many times. There is no known antigen for this receptor. Within one base of it there is no much larger clone, and no base qualities were kept. Synthesis of TCR cDNA relied on 5'RACE template switching, a step that introduced a universal primer site along with unique molecular identifiers. cDNA synthesis was primed from both the TCR alpha and TCR beta constant segments. Library amplification used two PCR steps, and the second PCR step added sample barcodes and sequencing adapters. Sequencing of libraries was performed on Illumina HiSeq 2500 (2x100 bp) or NovaSeq (2x150 bp). From the authors' description of their analysis: MIGEC handled demultiplexing of reads and collapsing into UMI consensus sequences, while MiXCR performed V(D)J alignment. Vaccine-responding clonotypes were defined with edgeR using replicate PBMC samples, requiring FDR below 0.01 and a log2 fold change above 5 up to day 15. Bulk clonotypes were assigned CD4 or CD8 identity according to which sequenced CD4 or CD8 repertoire held them at higher abundance. TCRdb reworked the public reads: Q25 trimming with fastp, MiXCR clone assembly, productive beta chains retained. A single entry per CDR3 protein holds the most common genes and DNA from its merged rows. It is TCRdb's table, rather than the study itself, that gives the V and J calls and clone size. In all, the sample holds 150,000 or so distinct CDR3 sequences, and less than 9% of those were seen once. The ten biggest clones cover about 2.5% of the sample.

The treatment or condition label corresponds to: live attenuated yellow fever vaccine strain. A standard Ficoll-Paque protocol was used to isolate PBMCs from peripheral blood. Dynabeads CD4 and CD8 positive selection kits were used to isolate CD4 and CD8 T-cell fractions. RNA was extracted with TriZol from bulk PBMCs, CD4 and CD8 fractions, and dextramer-positive and dextramer-negative fractions. Based on the germline V gene, the CDR1 and CDR2 sequences are SGHAT and FQNNGV. Trimming takes 3 bases off V and 7 bases off J; junction bases not matched to a gene: 10. From its cysteine to its phenylalanine, the CDR3 spans 16 amino acids. CDR3 DNA is the only sequence kept; it has 48 bases, read in frame from the first base.

This sequence was found in a man aged 18-30 years who received the YFV17D yellow fever vaccine. The rearrangement combines TRBV11-2 with TRBJ2-2; 8 junctional bases match TRBD1. The sample in question was CD4+ T cells sorted from PBMCs, obtained roughly 5 days after the first yellow fever vaccination. The nucleotide sequence is given as TGTGCCAGCAGCTTGGCTGGACAGGGTAATGACGGGGAGCTGTTTTTT. Translated, it reads CASSLAGQGNDGELFF.